The 9 T cell receptor beta chains below were found in one sample sequenced in a study of technical replicates of blood from four donors. TCRdb's table, derived via immunoSEQ multiplex PCR, lists solely in-frame clones and lacks some. Among tens of thousands of clones listed, around 91% were seen once. Input material: PBMCs. The receptors shown here come from a human donor in good health. Some clones in this sample may be carry-over from other donors' samples.

V is TRBV5-1 and J is TRBJ2-2; 8 positions agree with TRBD2. V shed 7 bases, J shed 3 bases, and the junction held 2 bases outside the gene matches. The CDR3 is 13 amino acids. Germline loops: CDR1 SGHRS, CDR2 YFSETQ. CDR3 in DNA: TGCGCCAGCGGGACTAGTTACACCGGGGAGCTGTTTTTT. Encoded protein: CASGTSYTGELFF.

This clone is large in the sample. This specimen includes other DNA sequences encoding the same CDR3. The V and J genes are TRBV5-1 and TRBJ1-1; TRBD1 aligns across 7 bases. Germline assignment: CDR1 SGHRS and CDR2 YFSETQ. With 0 bases clipped from V and 3 bases from J, the junction kept 2 bases outside the gene matches. The CDR3 spans 14 residues. The CDR3 DNA reads as TGCGCCAGCAGCTTGGCAGGGGGGTACACTGAAGCTTTCTTT. Protein product: CASSLAGGYTEAFF.

V usage is TRBV19 and J usage is TRBJ1-1; no definite D call. The V end was cut by 7 bases, the J end by 1 base, with 10 bases between. The CDR3 has 13 amino acids. Germline loops: CDR1 LNHDA, CDR2 SQIVND (reference sequence). The CDR3 DNA reads as TGTGCCAGTACTTTAACAAGGAACACTGAAGCTTTCTTT. Amino acid sequence: CASTLTRNTEAFF.

The chain is built from TRBV12-5 and TRBJ2-4; 8 nucleotides match TRBD1. The trim removed 6 bases at V and 8 bases at J, leaving 6 bases unmatched. Germline lookup yields CDR1 LGHNT and CDR2 FRNRAP. The CDR3 spans 13 residues. This CDR3 reads CASGTGVVDIQYF. The CDR3 DNA reads as TGTGCTAGTGGGACAGGGGTGGTGGACATTCAGTACTTC.

The J gene is TRBJ2-7, the V gene TRBV6-1; 7 nucleotides match TRBD2. From germline, CDR1 is MNHNS and CDR2 SASEGT. The CDR3 is made up of 15 amino acids. V lost 3 bases, J lost 3 bases, and 8 bases stayed unmatched. The CDR3 here is CASSDPGGSLYEQYF. CDR3 nucleotides: TGTGCCAGCAGTGACCCAGGCGGGAGCCTCTACGAGCAGTACTTC.

The chain recombines TRBV5-1 with TRBJ1-2; possible D gene TRBD1, 6 bases. V was clipped by 4 bases and J by 8 bases, with 21 bases between them. Germline values: CDR1 SGHRS, CDR2 YFSETQ. The CDR3 runs 15 residues. Here the CDR3 reads CASSREAGAAGGYTF. CDR3 in DNA: TGCGCCAGCAGCCGGGAAGCGGGGGCAGCCGGGGGCTACACCTTC.

This clone was seen only once. V usage is TRBV7-2 and J usage is TRBJ1-1; D remains ambiguous. Germline V lookup: CDR1 SGHTA, CDR2 FQGNSA. The CDR3 has 13 amino acids. Trimming removed 1 base from V and 6 bases from J, with 9 bases in between. CDR3 bases: TGTGCCAGCAGCTTAGAACTGTACGCTGAAGCTTTCTTT. Amino acids: CASSLELYAEAFF.

The chain combines TRBV7-2 with TRBJ2-1, with a possible D match to TRBD1 (5 bases). Trimming removed 3 bases at V and 2 bases at J, with 11 bases between. The CDR3 has 15 amino acids. The germline gives CDR1 SGHTA, CDR2 FQGNSA. CDR3 bases: TGTGCCAGCAGCTTGACAGAGTTCACCTACAATGAGCAGTTCTTC. Protein product: CASSLTEFTYNEQFF.

This clone was found a few times. The V and J genes are TRBV25-1 and TRBJ1-2; the D gene is possibly TRBD1 (6 bases). CDR1 is MGHDK, CDR2 SYGVNS, per germline. The length of the CDR3 is 12 residues. V was cut by 6 bases and J by 4 bases, with 9 bases left in between. The CDR3 nucleotides read TGTGCCAGCAGACAGGGCACCTATGGCTACACCTTC. Translating gives CASRQGTYGYTF.